A selection of T cell receptor beta chains follows, all from one sample in a study of CD8+ T cells in alopecia areata. Assay used: immunoSEQ multiplex PCR; TCRdb lists only in-frame clones, some missing. The sample shows hundreds of thousands of clones, roughly two thirds of them seen only once. The sequenced sample was CD4+ T cells sorted from blood, obtained at week 0. All receptors derive from a human donor with alopecia areata. The CDR3 runs from the conserved cysteine through the conserved F or W. A D gene is named only where the DNA matches it firmly. A row's size may be missing; if present it is once, few, many or a size class.

NA | TRBJ1-5 | TRBV18 | NA | TGTGCCAGCTCACCTACAGGGAAAGGGCAGCATTTT | CASSPTGKGQHF
TRBD2 | TRBJ2-5 | TRBV7-2 | once | TGTGCCAGCAGCTTCAGGGAGCAGCGGGGGAAGGAGACCCAGTACTTC | CASSFREQRGKETQYF
NA | TRBJ2-3 | TRBV5-1 | NA | TGCGCCAGCAGCTTGGACAGGGCCGGCACAGATACGCAGTATTTT | CASSLDRAGTDTQYF
NA | TRBJ1-1 | TRBV7-9 | NA | TGTGCCAGCAGCTTAGAAAGCATGAACACTGAAGCTTTCTTT | CASSLESMNTEAFF
NA | TRBJ1-6 | TRBV25-1 | once | TGTGCCAGCAGTTTCGAGAATAGGAATTCACCCCTCCACTTT | CASSFENRNSPLHF
NA | TRBJ1-6 | TRBV4-3 | NA | TGCGCCAGCAGCCATTCACGGGCAGACACTTCACCCCTCCACTTT | CASSHSRADTSPLHF
NA | TRBJ2-7 | TRBV29-1 | NA | TGCAGCGTTGGCACAGGGCTTTACGAGCAGTACTTC | CSVGTGLYEQYF
TRBD1 | TRBJ2-5 | TRBV30 | NA | TGTGCCTGGAGTGTCCCAGGGACAGGGGGAAAGACCCAGTACTTC | CAWSVPGTGGKTQYF
TRBD2 | TRBJ2-3 | TRBV30 | NA | TGTGCCTATCAGGAGACTAGCGAAACAGATACGCAGTATTTT | CAYQETSETDTQYF
NA | TRBJ2-7 | TRBV13 | NA | TGTGCCAGCAGCCTAGGTTCGGGACCCGAGTACTTC | CASSLGSGPEYF
NA | TRBJ2-2 | TRBV5-1 | NA | TGCGCCAGCAGCTCCCCAGGGTCCGGGGAGCTGTTTTTT | CASSSPGSGELFF
NA | TRBJ2-5 | TRBV29-1 | once | TGCAGCGTTGAGAAGTCAGGGCAAGAGACCCAGTACTTC | CSVEKSGQETQYF
TRBD2 | TRBJ2-7 | TRBV5-1 | NA | TGCGCCAGCAGCTCGGGACTAGCGGAGACCTACGAGCAGTACTTC | CASSSGLAETYEQYF
NA | TRBJ2-5 | TRBV29-1 | few | TGCAGCGTTGCTCCGGAGGAGACCCAGTACTTC | CSVAPEETQYF
NA | TRBJ2-3 | TRBV7-3 | NA | TGTGCCAGCAGCTTAACCGGGGCCTCGGATACGCAGTATTTT | CASSLTGASDTQYF
NA | TRBJ2-3 | TRBV29-1 | few | TGCAGCGTTGGACCCACAGATACGCAGTATTTT | CSVGPTDTQYF
NA | TRBJ2-5 | TRBV30 | NA | TGTGCCTGGAGTGAAATAGAGGGGTTCCAAGAGACCCAGTACTTC | CAWSEIEGFQETQYF
NA | TRBJ1-1 | TRBV30 | few | TGTGCCTTCCGGGAGGGGTCGGGCACTGAAGCTTTCTTT | CAFREGSGTEAFF
NA | TRBJ2-3 | TRBV6-5 | few | TGTGCCAGCAGTTACGTGGGATGGTCAGATACGCAGTATTTT | CASSYVGWSDTQYF
NA | TRBJ1-6 | TRBV4-2 | few | TGTGCCAGCAGCCACAGCAGGAGCTCCTATAATTCACCCCTCCACTTT | CASSHSRSSYNSPLHF
TRBD1 | TRBJ2-7 | TRBV29-1 | few | TGCAGCGCTGGGACAGGGGATTCCTACGAGCAGTACTTC | CSAGTGDSYEQYF
NA | TRBJ1-2 | TRBV30 | once | TGTGCCTGGATATTCGCCGGCTATGGCTACACCTTC | CAWIFAGYGYTF
NA | TRBJ1-5 | TRBV4-1 | NA | TGCGCCAGCAGCCACCTAGGGAGGGGCAATCAGCCCCAGCATTTT | CASSHLGRGNQPQHF
NA | TRBJ2-5 | TRBV29-1 | once | TGCAGCGTTGAAGGCAGGGGCCAGGAGACCCAGTACTTC | CSVEGRGQETQYF
TRBD1 | TRBJ1-2 | TRBV30 | NA | TGTGCCTGGAGTGTAGGTAGTGGACAGGGGGCATATGGCTACACCTTC | CAWSVGSGQGAYGYTF
NA | TRBJ1-2 | TRBV29-1 | NA | TGCAGCGCCTGCAATCGCGGGTGCACCTTC | CSACNRGCTF
NA | TRBJ2-3 | TRBV6-5 | NA | TGTGCCAGCACCAGAGGCCTGTTGACTACGCAGTATTTT | CASTRGLLTTQYF
TRBD1 | TRBJ1-5 | TRBV2 | NA | TGTGCCAGCAGAGGTGGACAGGGGACTCAGCCCCAGCATTTC | CASRGGQGTQPQHF
NA | TRBJ1-6 | TRBV30 | NA | TGTGCCTGGAGCGATCCACCAAGGATCTATAATTCACCCCTCCACTTT | CAWSDPPRIYNSPLHF
TRBD1 | TRBJ1-2 | TRBV7-9 | NA | TGTGCCAGCAGCTTAGCGATGGGGACAGGTGGAAAAGGCTACACCTTC | CASSLAMGTGGKGYTF
NA | TRBJ2-3 | TRBV7-2 | NA | TGTGCCAGCAGCTTAAACCCCGCAAGGGCGGATACGCAGTATTTT | CASSLNPARADTQYF
NA | TRBJ2-7 | TRBV11-1 | NA | TGTGCCAGCAGCTTTCAGGGTTGGAACGAGCAGTACTTC | CASSFQGWNEQYF
NA | TRBJ1-1 | TRBV30 | NA | TGTGCCTGGAGTGTGCCCCTCAAGAACACTGAAGCTTTCTTT | CAWSVPLKNTEAFF
NA | TRBJ1-3 | TRBV15 | NA | TGTGCCACCAGCAGCAGCAGGGGAGTGGGCACCATATATTTT | CATSSSRGVGTIYF
TRBD2 | TRBJ2-1 | TRBV7-3 | NA | TGTGCCAGCAGCTTAAGGCGGGGGGACTACAATGAGCAGTTCTTC | CASSLRRGDYNEQFF
NA | TRBJ2-5 | TRBV2 | NA | TGTGCCAGCAGTGAACGGAGGGGCCAAGAGACCCAGTACTTC | CASSERRGQETQYF
TRBD2 | TRBJ2-3 | TRBV7-2 | NA | TGTGCCAGCAGGTCTATACGGGGGGGCCCGGGTACGCAGTATTTT | CASRSIRGGPGTQYF
NA | TRBJ1-2 | TRBV7-9 | NA | TGTGCCAGCAGCTTAGACGGGGGTCGGCATGGCTACACCTTC | CASSLDGGRHGYTF
NA | TRBJ1-1 | TRBV5-1 | NA | TGCGCCAGCAGCTTTGACATGAACACTGAAGCTTTCTTT | CASSFDMNTEAFF
NA | TRBJ1-1 | TRBV5-1 | NA | TGCGCCAGCAGCATGACCTCGGGTCCCGAAGCTTTCTTT | CASSMTSGPEAFF
NA | TRBJ2-7 | TRBV6-6 | NA | TGTGCCAGTCGCTGGGGTTTTCAATCCTACGAGCAGTACTTC | CASRWGFQSYEQYF
NA | TRBJ2-7 | TRBV4-2 | NA | TGTGCCAGCAGCCAAGAGAGTCAGGAGCAGTACTTC | CASSQESQEQYF
TRBD2 | TRBJ2-5 | TRBV30 | NA | TGTGCCTGGAGTGTGTCTAGCGGTACCAAGACCCAGTACTTC | CAWSVSSGTKTQYF
NA | TRBJ1-2 | TRBV14 | NA | TGTGCCAGCAGTTCCGGGCCGAACTATGGCTACACCTTC | CASSSGPNYGYTF
TRBD1 | TRBJ2-7 | TRBV5-1 | few | TGCGCCAGCAGCTTGGGGACAGGGGTAGTGTACGAGCAGTACTTC | CASSLGTGVVYEQYF
TRBD1 | TRBJ2-3 | TRBV5-1 | NA | TGCGCCAGCAGCACCGGACAGGGAAGCACAGATACGCAGTATTTT | CASSTGQGSTDTQYF
TRBD1 | TRBJ2-7 | TRBV15 | NA | TGTGCCACCAGCAGAGAGGCCGGGACAGGGGCGGGCTACGAGCAGTACTTC | CATSREAGTGAGYEQYF
NA | TRBJ1-2 | TRBV6-5 | NA | TGTGCCAGCAGTTACTGGGGGCAGCAGAACTATGGCTACACCTTC | CASSYWGQQNYGYTF
TRBD1 | TRBJ2-1 | TRBV10-3 | few | TGTGCCATCAGTAGGACAGGGCTCGATGAGCAGTTCTTC | CAISRTGLDEQFF
NA | TRBJ1-5 | TRBV30 | once | TGTGCCTGGGCCCTGGGTAATGGTCAGCCCCAGCATTTT | CAWALGNGQPQHF
NA | TRBJ1-1 | TRBV6-5 | NA | TGTGCCAGCAGTTACTCGGACCGAAACACTGAAGCTTTCTTT | CASSYSDRNTEAFF
NA | TRBJ2-7 | TRBV29-1 | few | TGCAGCGTCGAGACAGGCTCCTACGAGCAGTACTTC | CSVETGSYEQYF
TRBD2 | TRBJ2-1 | TRBV4-2 | NA | TGTGCCAGCAGCCAATGGACTAGAACGGGGAATGAGCAGTTCTTC | CASSQWTRTGNEQFF
NA | TRBJ2-1 | TRBV7-6 | once | TGTGCCAGCAGCTTATTGGTGAGCTCCTACAATGAGCAGTTCTTC | CASSLLVSSYNEQFF
NA | TRBJ2-7 | TRBV29-1 | few | TGCAGGCAGGGGTCCTACGAGCAGTACTTC | CRQGSYEQYF
NA | TRBJ2-5 | TRBV29-1 | few | TGCAGCGCTCCACAGTCTGCAGGGCACCAAGAGACCCAGTACTTC | CSAPQSAGHQETQYF
NA | TRBJ1-2 | TRBV9 | NA | TGTGCCAGCAGCCCCGCACAGGGAGACTATGGCTACACCTTC | CASSPAQGDYGYTF
TRBD1 | TRBJ2-3 | TRBV29-1 | few | TGCAGCGTCGGACAGGGCACAGATACGCAGTATTTT | CSVGQGTDTQYF
NA | TRBJ2-5 | TRBV5-6 | NA | TGTGCCAGCAGCCGGCGGGAAGAGACCCAGTACTTC | CASSRREETQYF
NA | TRBJ2-7 | TRBV7-2 | NA | TGTGCCAGCAGCTTCAGCAGGGTGGTTAACGAGCAGTACTTC | CASSFSRVVNEQYF